The 25 T cell receptor beta chains below all came from one sample that was sequenced in a study of blood T cell repertoires in COVID-19. Method: immunoSEQ multiplex PCR; TCRdb's copy keeps in-frame clones and lacks some. The sample yields approximately 180,000 clones, over 80% seen once. The sequenced sample consisted of peripheral blood. These receptors came from a woman aged 45 to 65 with acute or convalescent COVID-19.

This clone was counted a single time. The chain uses TRBV29-1 and TRBJ2-7; the D gene is possibly TRBD2 (5 bases). The CDR3 length is 14 residues. CDR1 SQVTM and CDR2 ANQGSEA come from the germline V gene. Trimming shortened V by 6 bases and J by 3 bases, and 18 bases separated the two germline ends. The CDR3 region has the DNA TGCAGCGTCGGATCTGGACTGAACGGCTACGAGCAGTACTTC. Residues: CSVGSGLNGYEQYF.

The CDR3 protein is CATRPGSYSGANVLTF. The CDR3 DNA reads TGTGCCACCAGGCCAGGGTCATACTCTGGGGCCAACGTCCTGACTTTC. V gene TRBV24-1 combines with J gene TRBJ2-6; a possible D gene is TRBD1 (5 bases). Germline V gene data show CDR1 as KGHDR and CDR2 as SFDVKD. V was clipped by 7 bases and J by 0 bases, with 12 bases between them. The CDR3 is 16 amino acids.

The chain combines TRBV5-5 with TRBJ2-7, with TRBD1 matching 7 bases. The length of the CDR3 is 15 residues. Trimming cost V 3 bases and J 2 bases; bases outside gene matches: 8. Looked up from germline, CDR1 is SGHKS and CDR2 is YYEKEE (reference sequence). The CDR3, as DNA: TGTGCCAGCAGCTCAGGGGGACAGAGAACCTACGAGCAGTACTTC. This sequence encodes CASSSGGQRTYEQYF.

The chain recombines TRBV13 with TRBJ2-7; 8 nucleotides align to TRBD2. The CDR3 totals 16 residues. Trimming took 1 base from V and 2 from J; bases not matched to a gene: 7. CDR1 PRHDT and CDR2 FYEKMQ come from the germline V gene (reference sequence). CDR3: CASSLVGAGGAYEQYF. CDR3 bases: TGTGCCAGCAGCTTAGTTGGTGCGGGGGGCGCCTACGAGCAGTACTTC. Combining the CDR3 with reference TRBV13 and TRBJ2-7 gives the whole variable domain AAGVIQSPRHLIKEKRETATLKCYPIPRHDTVYWYQQGPGQDPQFLISFYEKMQSDKGSIPDRFSAQQFSDYHSELNMSSLELGDSALYFCASSLVGAGGAYEQYFGPGTRLTVT.

This rearrangement joins TRBV14 to TRBJ2-3; 10 nucleotides align to TRBD2. Germline V gene data show CDR1 as SGHDN and CDR2 as FVKESK. V lost 8 bases to trimming and J lost 2 bases; unmatched junction nucleotides: 4. The CDR3 is made up of 14 amino acids. CDR3 protein: CASRTSGATDTQYF. The CDR3 nucleotides read TGTGCCAGCCGGACTAGCGGAGCCACAGATACGCAGTATTTT.

The chain combines TRBV7-2 with TRBJ2-7; 7 positions match TRBD2. This CDR3 region has 16 residues. Germline values: CDR1 SGHTA, CDR2 FQGNSA. With V trimmed by 5 bases and J by 5 bases, 15 bases remained unmatched. CDR3 nucleotide sequence: TGTGCCAGCAGCCCAAGGATAGTGCGGGAGAGCGACGAGCAGTACTTC. It yields the protein CASSPRIVRESDEQYF.

The chain links TRBV6-2 or TRBV6-3 to TRBJ2-1; TRBD2 might be the D (5 bases). CDR1 and CDR2 (germline): MNHEY, SVGEGT. With 5 bases removed from V and 0 bases from J, the gap between germline ends came to 8 bases. This CDR3 comprises 14 residues. As DNA, the CDR3 is TGTGCCAGCAGTCCGGGAAGCTCCTACAATGAGCAGTTCTTC. This translates into CASSPGSSYNEQFF.

The chain combines TRBV9 with TRBJ1-2, with a tentative D call TRBD1 (5 bases). Germline lookup yields CDR1 SGDLS and CDR2 YYNGEE. This CDR3 is built from 15 residues. V dropped 3 bases and J dropped 4 bases, with 16 bases sitting between them. CDR3 nucleotides: TGTGCCAGCAGCGCGCGACAAGGGGCCCTCTATGGCTACACCTTC. Residues: CASSARQGALYGYTF.

The gene calls are TRBV11-3 and TRBJ1-6; 7 bases are a match to TRBD1. The CDR3 totals 14 residues. The V segment lost 6 bases and the J segment 6 bases; nucleotides outside the gene matches: 5. Germline CDR1 reads SGHNT; CDR2 reads YENEEA. The CDR3: CASSKDRFNSPLHF. The CDR3 DNA reads as TGTGCCAGCAGTAAGGACAGGTTTAATTCACCCCTCCACTTT.

This chain uses TRBV3-1 (or the pseudogene TRBV3-2) with TRBJ2-7; 7 nucleotides match TRBD1. The CDR3 consists of 16 residues. V trimming: 0 bases; J trimming: 0 bases; junction bases outside the gene matches: 5. The germline gives CDR1 LGHDT, CDR2 YNNKEL (reference sequence). The CDR3: CASSQDGRGSSYEQYF. DNA for the CDR3: TGTGCCAGCAGCCAAGATGGCAGGGGGAGCTCCTACGAGCAGTACTTC.

This clone has only one observation. The chain joins TRBV6-1 to TRBJ2-7; 7 nucleotides match TRBD1. CDR3 size: 14 residues. In germline, CDR1 is MNHNS, CDR2 SASEGT. The trim removed 7 bases at V and 2 bases at J, leaving 8 bases unmatched. In nucleotides, the CDR3 is TGTGCCAGCACCGGAGGACAGGCTGCCTACGAGCAGTACTTC. This encodes CASTGGQAAYEQYF.

This clone appeared a few times. The chain links TRBV18 to TRBJ2-7; D might be TRBD1 (7 bases). V dropped 1 base and J dropped 5 bases, with 15 bases sitting between them. The CDR3 sequence is 15 residues long. Germline CDR1 reads KGHSH; CDR2 reads LQKENI. The CDR3 loop reads CASSPRRQGEDEQYF. The CDR3, as DNA: TGTGCCAGCTCACCACGGCGGCAGGGGGAGGACGAGCAGTACTTC.

V usage is TRBV7-2 and J usage is TRBJ1-1; D remains unclear. Germline V gene data show CDR1 as SGHTA and CDR2 as FQGNSA. CDR3 length: 14 residues. V shed 5 bases and J shed 1 base, with 11 bases lying between them. CDR3 sequence: CASSPRRENTEAFF. Written as DNA, the CDR3 is TGTGCCAGCAGCCCGCGACGGGAGAACACTGAAGCTTTCTTT.

The chain uses TRBV5-4 and TRBJ1-1, with TRBD1 matching over 8 bases. Germline-derived CDR1 and CDR2 are SGHNT and YYREEE (reference sequence). Trimming removed 4 bases from V and 0 bases from J; junction bases left unmatched: 8. CDR3 size: 16 residues. The CDR3 DNA follows: TGTGCCAGCAGCCGGCCCAGGGGGCCCCTGAACACTGAAGCTTTCTTT. Translation: CASSRPRGPLNTEAFF.

The chain combines TRBV6-5 with TRBJ1-2; 12 bases fit TRBD1. Looked up from germline, CDR1 is MNHEY and CDR2 is SVGAGI. This CDR3 spans 15 amino acids. The V gene end was trimmed by 5 bases and the J gene end by 7 bases; junction bases not matched to a gene: 8. In DNA, the CDR3 is TGTGCCAGCAGTCGTCCCGGGACAGGGGGCGGTGGCTACACCTTC. This gives the protein CASSRPGTGGGGYTF.

The chain has TRBV30 and TRBJ1-4; 7 bases line up with TRBD1. V lost 4 bases, J lost 4 bases, and 15 bases stayed unmatched. Germline loops: CDR1 GTSNPN, CDR2 SVGIG (reference sequence). The length of the CDR3 is 17 residues. CDR3 loop: CAWKPTGASPINEKLFF. Written as DNA, the CDR3 is TGTGCCTGGAAACCCACAGGGGCCTCCCCTATTAATGAAAAACTGTTTTTT.

The V and J genes are TRBV11-3 and TRBJ1-2; no clear D. Germline CDR1 SGHNT, CDR2 YENEEA. This CDR3 is built from 16 residues. V lost 1 base to trimming and J lost 1 base, with 13 bases between them. DNA for the CDR3: TGTGCCAGCAGCTTAGCCCCAACAGTCCTTAACTATGGCTACACCTTC. Protein sequence: CASSLAPTVLNYGYTF.

The sample holds a few counts of this clone. The V gene is TRBV15, the J gene TRBJ2-4; the match to TRBD1 covers 7 bases. From germline, CDR1 is LNHNV and CDR2 YYDKDF (reference sequence). The CDR3 consists of 15 residues. J was trimmed by 6 bases and V by 1 base; bases with no gene match: 6. The CDR3 loop reads CATSRVQQGTNIQYF. Written as DNA, the CDR3 is TGTGCCACCAGCAGAGTTCAACAGGGGACAAACATTCAGTACTTC.

The chain employs TRBV5-4 and TRBJ1-2; 7 nucleotides align to TRBD1. Losses at the gene ends were 2 bases for V and 0 bases for J; bases not matched to a gene: 1. CDR3 length: 14 residues. Per the germline V gene, CDR1 is SGHNT and CDR2 is YYREEE (reference sequence). DNA for the CDR3: TGTGCCAGCAGCTTAGGGACAGCTAACTATGGCTACACCTTC. It encodes CASSLGTANYGYTF.

In this sample, this clone turned up a few times. The chain has TRBV3-1 (or the pseudogene TRBV3-2) and TRBJ2-4, with 9 bases aligning to TRBD2. CDR1 and CDR2 (germline): LGHDT, YNNKEL (reference sequence). The CDR3 runs 14 residues. V was pared by 3 bases and J by 8 bases, with 5 bases of the junction left unmatched. CDR3: CASSQSGLADIQYF. Here the CDR3 DNA reads TGTGCCAGCAGCCAGTCGGGACTAGCAGACATTCAGTACTTC.

The chain employs TRBV6-2 or TRBV6-3 and TRBJ2-3; maybe TRBD2 (5 bases). CDR1 is MNHEY and CDR2 is SVGEGT in the germline V gene. With 5 bases removed from V and 4 bases from J, the gap between germline ends came to 19 bases. This CDR3 has 16 amino acids. The CDR3 DNA sequence: TGTGCCAGCAGTCCCACTCGGGCTAGCTTTCCAGATACGCAGTATTTT. This gives the protein CASSPTRASFPDTQYF.

This clone has more than one count but fewer than ten. This chain joins TRBV29-1 and TRBJ2-5; 8 positions agree with TRBD1. The CDR3 length is 12 residues. Trimming at V came to 5 bases and at J to 4 bases, leaving 3 bases not matched to a gene. Per the germline V gene, CDR1 is SQVTM and CDR2 is ANQGSEA. The CDR3 region has the DNA TGCAGCGTTCAGGGGGCAGGAGAGACCCAGTACTTC. Translated, it gives CSVQGAGETQYF.

This clone was detected only once. The rearrangement joins TRBV10-3 to TRBJ1-2, with 8 nucleotides matching TRBD1. CDR1 and CDR2 (germline): ENHRY, SYGVKD. The CDR3 runs 13 residues. J was trimmed by 2 bases and V by 4 bases; bases with no gene match: 0. The CDR3, as DNA: TGTGCCATCAGTGGGACAGGGAACTATGGCTACACCTTC. Translation: CAISGTGNYGYTF.

The rearrangement links TRBV5-1 to TRBJ2-7; the D gene is possibly TRBD1 (6 bases). The CDR3 runs 15 residues. Germline loops: CDR1 SGHRS, CDR2 YFSETQ. The V end lost 3 bases, the J end lost 7 bases, and 20 bases lay between the germline ends. In DNA, the CDR3 is TGCGCCAGCAGCTATTTACAGGGTGACCTAGGGGAGCAGTACTTC. It codes for CASSYLQGDLGEQYF.

The rearrangement joins TRBV7-9 to TRBJ1-1; D might be TRBD1 (5 bases). The ends were cut back, 2 bases at V and 0 bases at J, with 7 bases in the middle. The CDR3 totals 14 residues. Germline-derived CDR1 and CDR2 are SEHNR and FQNEAQ (reference sequence). The CDR3 reads CASSLHRLNTEAFF. The CDR3 DNA reads TGTGCCAGCAGCTTACACAGGTTGAACACTGAAGCTTTCTTT.